These 32 T cell receptor beta chains share one sample of origin, sequenced in a study of blood T cell repertoires in COVID-19. TCRdb's table, derived via immunoSEQ multiplex PCR, lists solely in-frame clones and lacks some. The sample contains roughly 250,000 clones, 65% to 90% of which appear only once. The sample taken for sequencing was peripheral blood. The receptor set was obtained from a woman in her sixties or seventies with active or convalescent COVID-19.

The rearrangement joins TRBV30 to TRBJ1-1; 8 bases line up with TRBD1. Per the germline V gene, CDR1 is GTSNPN and CDR2 is SVGIG (reference sequence). V lost 1 base to trimming and J lost 5 bases; unmatched junction nucleotides: 6. The CDR3 length is 14 residues. CDR3 coding DNA: TGTGCCTGGAGTGGGACAGGGTTAGAAACTGAAGCTTTCTTT. This translates into CAWSGTGLETEAFF.

V is TRBV6-5 and J is TRBJ1-2; D is ambiguous. Germline values: CDR1 MNHEY, CDR2 SVGAGI. The V end lost 7 bases, the J end lost 10 bases, and 16 bases lay between the germline ends. CDR3 size: 12 residues. As DNA, the CDR3 is TGTGCCAGCACCCGACCGGGGAAACTCTACACCTTC. Its translation is CASTRPGKLYTF.

V and J are TRBV7-3 and TRBJ1-2; the D gene is possibly TRBD1 (5 bases). With 4 bases removed from V and 4 bases from J, the gap between germline ends came to 25 bases. The V gene's germline CDR1 is SGHTA and CDR2 FQGTGA. This CDR3 has 18 residues. This CDR3 reads CASSSMILGQGSSYGYTF. Written as DNA, the CDR3 is TGTGCCAGCAGCTCCATGATCTTGGGGCAGGGAAGTTCCTATGGCTACACCTTC.

The chain joins TRBV9 to TRBJ2-2, with 10 bases that match TRBD2. The CDR3 covers 16 residues. Germline CDR1 SGDLS, CDR2 YYNGEE. V shed 2 bases and J 2 bases; nucleotides not matched to a gene: 3. CDR3 residues: CASSVSGGANTGELFF. For the CDR3, the DNA is TGTGCCAGCAGCGTGAGCGGGGGGGCTAACACCGGGGAGCTGTTTTTT.

The rearrangement joins TRBV29-1 to TRBJ1-2, with 9 bases lining up with TRBD1. From germline, CDR1 is SQVTM and CDR2 ANQGSEA. The CDR3 has 14 amino acids. J was trimmed by 0 bases and V by 6 bases; bases with no gene match: 5. CDR3 in amino acids: CSVGQGAANYGYTF. Here the CDR3 DNA reads TGCAGCGTGGGACAGGGAGCCGCTAACTATGGCTACACCTTC.

The chain links TRBV27 to TRBJ1-1; 7 nucleotides match TRBD1. CDR1 and CDR2 from the germline V gene are MNHEY and SMNVEV (reference sequence). The CDR3 is 16 residues long. Trimming removed 3 bases from V and 8 bases from J; junction bases left unmatched: 15. CDR3 amino acids: CASSFRLDRAEQEAFF. In nucleotides, the CDR3 is TGTGCCAGCAGTTTCCGACTAGACAGGGCGGAACAGGAAGCTTTCTTT.

This rearrangement joins TRBV23-1 to TRBJ2-5, with 9 bases that match TRBD1. TRBV23-1 is an ORF, and what it does is uncertain. Trimming took 0 bases from V and 4 from J; bases not matched to a gene: 9. The CDR3 is 17 amino acids. The CDR3 nucleotides read TGCGCCAGCAGTCAATCCCCCGGGACAGGGCCCAGAGAGACCCAGTACTTC. Translating gives CASSQSPGTGPRETQYF.

The sample holds a few counts of this clone. For the CDR3, the DNA is TGTGCCAGCAAACCTGGGACAGGCAATCAGCCCCAGCATTTT. Protein: CASKPGTGNQPQHF. The chain is built from TRBV27 and TRBJ1-5; 7 bases line up with TRBD1. The CDR3 length is 14 residues. V gave up 7 bases and J gave up 2 bases; unmatched junction bases: 5. Per germline, CDR1 MNHEY and CDR2 SMNVEV (reference sequence).

This sequence joins TRBV5-6 and TRBJ2-1; D unresolved. CDR3 length: 14 residues. Trimming cost V 0 bases and J 6 bases, with 10 bases left between them. CDR1 SGHDT and CDR2 YYEEEE come from the germline V gene. CDR3: CASSLVGSLNEQFF. For the CDR3, the DNA is TGTGCCAGCAGCTTGGTGGGCAGCCTCAATGAGCAGTTCTTC.

This chain connects TRBV30 to TRBJ1-1, with unresolved D. Germline V gene sequence: CDR1 GTSNPN, CDR2 SVGIG (reference sequence). This CDR3 has 14 residues. Trimming left V 6 bases short and J 0 bases short, with 14 bases between. The CDR3 reads CACQRGNMNTEAFF. In DNA, the CDR3 is TGTGCCTGTCAGCGCGGAAACATGAACACTGAAGCTTTCTTT.

As DNA, the CDR3 is TGCGCCGCACAGGGAGATTCTGGAAACACCATATATTTT. This sequence encodes CAAQGDSGNTIYF. The genes are TRBV10-1 and TRBJ1-3; D may be TRBD1 (6 bases). The CDR3 has 13 residues. The V gene lost 11 bases and the J gene lost 1 base, with 12 bases spanning the gap. From germline, CDR1 is WNHNN and CDR2 SYGVQD (reference sequence).

The chain employs TRBV6-5 and TRBJ1-1, with 9 bases lining up with TRBD1. This CDR3 spans 14 amino acids. J gave up 10 bases and V 2 bases, and 8 bases lay outside the gene matches. Germline V lookup: CDR1 MNHEY, CDR2 SVGAGI. The CDR3 nucleotides read TGTGCCAGCAGTTACAGGACAGGGGTTATTGTAGCTTTCTTT. Translation gives CASSYRTGVIVAFF.

The chain links TRBV11-3 to TRBJ2-1, with D unresolved. V lost 0 bases and J 6 bases, leaving 12 bases between the germline ends. The CDR3 runs to 15 residues. CDR1 is SGHNT and CDR2 is YENEEA in the germline V gene. The CDR3 protein is CASSLDTLVANEQFF. The CDR3 DNA reads TGTGCCAGCAGCTTAGATACGCTAGTTGCCAATGAGCAGTTCTTC.

CDR3 in amino acids: CSASYTDTQYF. CDR3 in DNA: TGCAGTGCTAGCTACACAGATACGCAGTATTTT. The chain combines TRBV20-1 with TRBJ2-3; no firm D call. V was trimmed by 3 bases and J by 2 bases, leaving 3 bases between them. Germline CDR1 is DFQATT and CDR2 is SNEGSKA (reference sequence). The CDR3 totals 11 residues.

This chain joins TRBV3-1 (or the pseudogene TRBV3-2) and TRBJ1-2; 12 nucleotides match TRBD1. Germline V gene sequence: CDR1 LGHDT, CDR2 YNNKEL (reference sequence). V dropped 3 bases and J dropped 4; count of bases not matched to a gene: 3. The CDR3 contains 15 residues. The CDR3 DNA follows: TGTGCCAGCAGCCACCCGGGACAGGGGGCCTATGGCTACACCTTC. As protein: CASSHPGQGAYGYTF.

The gene calls are TRBV6-6 and TRBJ2-7; 9 bases are shared with TRBD1. The CDR3 contains 15 residues. V shed 6 bases and J 0 bases; nucleotides not matched to a gene: 6. In germline, CDR1 is MNHNY, CDR2 SVGAGI (reference sequence). CDR3 region: CASRDRGFDSYEQYF. The DNA for the CDR3 is TGTGCCAGCAGGGACAGGGGCTTTGACTCCTACGAGCAGTACTTC.

The chain combines TRBV6-1 with TRBJ2-7; D remains ambiguous. The CDR3 covers 14 residues. Looked up from germline, CDR1 is MNHNS and CDR2 is SASEGT. Between the trimmed V and J ends, which lost 1 base and 2 bases, there was a span of 9 bases. This chain's CDR3 is CASSEVYSTYEQYF. In nucleotides, the CDR3 is TGTGCCAGCAGTGAAGTCTACAGTACCTACGAGCAGTACTTC.

Of note for this clone: The same CDR3 also results from other DNA sequences found in this sample. The chain combines TRBV2 with TRBJ2-1; TRBD1 matches at 8 bases. Germline trimming cut 4 bases from V and 4 bases from J; bases unmatched to any gene: 6. CDR1 is SNHLY, CDR2 FYNNEI, per germline. The CDR3 length is 15 residues. As DNA, the CDR3 is TGTGCCAGCAGTGTATCCCGACAGGGGTACAATGAGCAGTTCTTC. It encodes CASSVSRQGYNEQFF.

The genes are TRBV30 and TRBJ1-2, with D possibly being TRBD1 (6 bases). Germline-derived CDR1 and CDR2 are GTSNPN and SVGIG (reference sequence). Deletions cut 3 bases from V and 8 bases from J, with 13 bases between. CDR3 length: 12 amino acids. CDR3 in DNA: TGTGCCTGGAGGAACCCAGGGGTCGGCTACACCTTC. It translates to CAWRNPGVGYTF.

CDR3 DNA: TGTGCCAGCAGCCGTAGCGGGGGCGAGCAGTTCTTC. Translation gives CASSRSGGEQFF. The J gene is TRBJ2-1, the V gene TRBV7-9, with TRBD2 identical over 9 bases. The CDR3 is 12 residues long. V gave up 5 bases and J gave up 10 bases; unmatched junction bases: 3. In germline, CDR1 is SEHNR, CDR2 FQNEAQ (reference sequence).

CDR3 DNA: TGTGCCAGCTCTCCCTTAGGGGCCGGGGGCACTGAAGCTTTCTTT. Translation: CASSPLGAGGTEAFF. The chain links TRBV9 to TRBJ1-1; D possibly corresponds to TRBD1 (5 bases). The CDR3 is 15 residues long. The V gene lost 7 bases and the J gene lost 4 bases, with 20 bases spanning the gap. From germline, CDR1 is SGDLS and CDR2 YYNGEE.

This clone was recorded a few times. V usage is TRBV11-1 and J usage is TRBJ2-3; D unresolved. The V end lost 3 bases, the J end lost 2 bases, and 12 bases lay between the germline ends. CDR1 and CDR2 (germline): SGHAT, FQDESV (reference sequence). The CDR3 length is 15 residues. CDR3 sequence reads: CASSFGQRSTDTQYF. CDR3 DNA: TGTGCCAGCAGCTTTGGCCAGCGATCCACAGATACGCAGTATTTT.

The CDR3 reads CASSERQGKQYF. CDR3 nucleotide sequence: TGCGCCAGCAGTGAGAGACAGGGCAAGCAGTACTTC. The chain links TRBV10-1 to TRBJ2-7; 7 bases match TRBD1. V trimming: 2 bases; J trimming: 8 bases; junction bases outside the gene matches: 3. Per the germline V gene, CDR1 is WNHNN and CDR2 is SYGVQD (reference sequence). This CDR3 spans 12 amino acids.

The chain joins TRBV5-5 to TRBJ2-5; TRBD1 agrees at 9 bases. V lost 1 base to trimming and J lost 7 bases; unmatched junction nucleotides: 8. The CDR3 is 15 residues long. Germline-derived CDR1 and CDR2 are SGHKS and YYEKEE (reference sequence). This CDR3 reads CASSLWLDRGGTQYF. The CDR3 bases are TGTGCCAGCAGCTTGTGGCTCGACAGGGGGGGGACCCAGTACTTC.

This chain joins TRBV18 and TRBJ1-5; possible D gene TRBD1, 5 bases. The germline V and J ends were trimmed by 2 bases and 6 bases, with 14 bases remaining between them. Germline lookup yields CDR1 KGHSH and CDR2 LQKENI. CDR3 length equals 15 residues. CDR3 sequence: CASSPSQGSSQPQHF. As DNA, the CDR3 is TGTGCCAGCTCACCAAGTCAGGGCTCCAGTCAGCCCCAGCATTTT.

This CDR3 reads CASSPGTGEFEQYF. The CDR3 nucleotides read TGCGCCAGCAGTCCCGGGACAGGGGAGTTCGAGCAGTACTTC. The genes are TRBV10-1 and TRBJ2-7, with 10 bases fitting TRBD1. Germline V gives CDR1 WNHNN, CDR2 SYGVQD (reference sequence). Trimming removed 5 bases from V and 6 bases from J; junction bases left unmatched: 7. The CDR3 is 14 amino acids.

The DNA for the CDR3 is TGTGCCAGCAATGAGCGGGGGGGAAGGGAGCAGTTCTTC. Protein sequence: CASNERGGREQFF. The genes are TRBV13 and TRBJ2-1; 10 bases line up with TRBD2. With V trimmed by 7 bases and J by 10 bases, 7 bases remained unmatched. The V gene's germline CDR1 is PRHDT and CDR2 FYEKMQ (reference sequence). This CDR3 has 13 amino acids.

This CDR3 is CATSRDGLAQETQYF. In DNA, the CDR3 is TGTGCCACCAGCAGAGACGGACTAGCCCAAGAGACCCAGTACTTC. The chain carries TRBV15 and TRBJ2-5, with 8 bases aligning to TRBD2. Germline values: CDR1 LNHNV, CDR2 YYDKDF (reference sequence). This CDR3 comprises 15 residues. V was clipped by 0 bases and J by 1 base; unmatched bases: 1.

This sequence joins TRBV7-2 and TRBJ1-1, with TRBD1 matching over 8 bases. CDR1 is SGHTA and CDR2 is FQGNSA in the germline V gene. The CDR3 sequence is 14 residues long. After removal of 7 bases from V and 4 bases from J, the junction contained 8 bases not matched to a gene. The CDR3 nucleotides read TGTGCCAGCACCCTCCGGACAGGGCGCACTGAAGCTTTCTTT. It is translated as CASTLRTGRTEAFF.

The rearrangement uses TRBV11-1 and TRBJ2-3; 7 bases map to TRBD1. This CDR3 has 14 amino acids. The germline V gene encodes CDR1 SGHAT and CDR2 FQDESV (reference sequence). After removal of 5 bases from V and 6 bases from J, the junction contained 8 bases not matched to a gene. CDR3 region: CASSDTKQGDTQYF. For the CDR3, the DNA is TGTGCCAGCAGCGACACAAAACAGGGGGATACGCAGTATTTT.

The chain combines TRBV18 with TRBJ1-1; the match to TRBD1 covers 7 bases. This CDR3 has 15 amino acids. The V and J ends lost 2 bases and 7 bases, in that order; junction bases with no gene match: 10. Per germline, CDR1 KGHSH and CDR2 LQKENI. CDR3 residues: CASSPSIGQGVEAFF. CDR3 sequence (DNA): TGTGCCAGCTCACCAAGTATAGGTCAGGGGGTTGAAGCTTTCTTT.

The rearrangement uses TRBV27 and TRBJ1-2, with a weak D call TRBD1 (5 bases). The ends were cut back, 3 bases at V and 5 bases at J, with 16 bases in the middle. Germline V lookup: CDR1 MNHEY, CDR2 SMNVEV (reference sequence). The CDR3 has 15 residues. The CDR3 region is CASSFDRLWPYGYTF. The CDR3, as DNA: TGTGCCAGCAGTTTCGACAGACTCTGGCCTTATGGCTACACCTTC.